This T cell receptor beta chain emerged from a study of Graves' ophthalmopathy and Graves' hyperthyroidism. On the study more broadly: Investigators collected peripheral blood at initial diagnosis, before any treatment was given. Findings and caveats of the study: Among thyroid clonotypes expanded above 0.001 frequency, most also appeared in blood. Sensitivity of about 70% and specificity of approximately 72% were achieved by the model that predicted ophthalmopathy progression. Distinction of ophthalmopathy from stable hyperthyroidism by a 13-signature model reached roughly 87% sensitivity and 75% to 84% specificity.

There are many counts of this clonotype. Its antigen is not known. CDR1 SGHAT and CDR2 FQDESV come from the germline V gene (reference sequence). The CDR3 contains 18 residues. V dropped 2 bases and J dropped 3 bases, with 22 bases sitting between them. RNA transcripts were the source from which TCR beta CDR3 regions were amplified. Amplification began with first-round RT-PCR using HTBI primers, then second-round multiplex PCR was performed. One entry per CDR3 protein results from TCRdb running MiXCR on the multiplex PCR reads. Of 500,000 to 700,000 distinct CDR3 sequences in the sample, over 20% are singletons; the top ten hold approximately 6.5%.

The J gene is TRBJ1-2, the V gene TRBV11-1; no definite D call. The receptor's source is a woman aged 18-29 years with stable Graves' hyperthyroidism. Some clones in this sample may be carry-over from other donors' samples. Sequenced input: peripheral blood. CDR3 protein: CASSLYDWAPVRDYGYTF. The CDR3 bases are TGTGCCAGCAGCTTATACGATTGGGCACCTGTGAGGGACTATGGCTACACCTTC.